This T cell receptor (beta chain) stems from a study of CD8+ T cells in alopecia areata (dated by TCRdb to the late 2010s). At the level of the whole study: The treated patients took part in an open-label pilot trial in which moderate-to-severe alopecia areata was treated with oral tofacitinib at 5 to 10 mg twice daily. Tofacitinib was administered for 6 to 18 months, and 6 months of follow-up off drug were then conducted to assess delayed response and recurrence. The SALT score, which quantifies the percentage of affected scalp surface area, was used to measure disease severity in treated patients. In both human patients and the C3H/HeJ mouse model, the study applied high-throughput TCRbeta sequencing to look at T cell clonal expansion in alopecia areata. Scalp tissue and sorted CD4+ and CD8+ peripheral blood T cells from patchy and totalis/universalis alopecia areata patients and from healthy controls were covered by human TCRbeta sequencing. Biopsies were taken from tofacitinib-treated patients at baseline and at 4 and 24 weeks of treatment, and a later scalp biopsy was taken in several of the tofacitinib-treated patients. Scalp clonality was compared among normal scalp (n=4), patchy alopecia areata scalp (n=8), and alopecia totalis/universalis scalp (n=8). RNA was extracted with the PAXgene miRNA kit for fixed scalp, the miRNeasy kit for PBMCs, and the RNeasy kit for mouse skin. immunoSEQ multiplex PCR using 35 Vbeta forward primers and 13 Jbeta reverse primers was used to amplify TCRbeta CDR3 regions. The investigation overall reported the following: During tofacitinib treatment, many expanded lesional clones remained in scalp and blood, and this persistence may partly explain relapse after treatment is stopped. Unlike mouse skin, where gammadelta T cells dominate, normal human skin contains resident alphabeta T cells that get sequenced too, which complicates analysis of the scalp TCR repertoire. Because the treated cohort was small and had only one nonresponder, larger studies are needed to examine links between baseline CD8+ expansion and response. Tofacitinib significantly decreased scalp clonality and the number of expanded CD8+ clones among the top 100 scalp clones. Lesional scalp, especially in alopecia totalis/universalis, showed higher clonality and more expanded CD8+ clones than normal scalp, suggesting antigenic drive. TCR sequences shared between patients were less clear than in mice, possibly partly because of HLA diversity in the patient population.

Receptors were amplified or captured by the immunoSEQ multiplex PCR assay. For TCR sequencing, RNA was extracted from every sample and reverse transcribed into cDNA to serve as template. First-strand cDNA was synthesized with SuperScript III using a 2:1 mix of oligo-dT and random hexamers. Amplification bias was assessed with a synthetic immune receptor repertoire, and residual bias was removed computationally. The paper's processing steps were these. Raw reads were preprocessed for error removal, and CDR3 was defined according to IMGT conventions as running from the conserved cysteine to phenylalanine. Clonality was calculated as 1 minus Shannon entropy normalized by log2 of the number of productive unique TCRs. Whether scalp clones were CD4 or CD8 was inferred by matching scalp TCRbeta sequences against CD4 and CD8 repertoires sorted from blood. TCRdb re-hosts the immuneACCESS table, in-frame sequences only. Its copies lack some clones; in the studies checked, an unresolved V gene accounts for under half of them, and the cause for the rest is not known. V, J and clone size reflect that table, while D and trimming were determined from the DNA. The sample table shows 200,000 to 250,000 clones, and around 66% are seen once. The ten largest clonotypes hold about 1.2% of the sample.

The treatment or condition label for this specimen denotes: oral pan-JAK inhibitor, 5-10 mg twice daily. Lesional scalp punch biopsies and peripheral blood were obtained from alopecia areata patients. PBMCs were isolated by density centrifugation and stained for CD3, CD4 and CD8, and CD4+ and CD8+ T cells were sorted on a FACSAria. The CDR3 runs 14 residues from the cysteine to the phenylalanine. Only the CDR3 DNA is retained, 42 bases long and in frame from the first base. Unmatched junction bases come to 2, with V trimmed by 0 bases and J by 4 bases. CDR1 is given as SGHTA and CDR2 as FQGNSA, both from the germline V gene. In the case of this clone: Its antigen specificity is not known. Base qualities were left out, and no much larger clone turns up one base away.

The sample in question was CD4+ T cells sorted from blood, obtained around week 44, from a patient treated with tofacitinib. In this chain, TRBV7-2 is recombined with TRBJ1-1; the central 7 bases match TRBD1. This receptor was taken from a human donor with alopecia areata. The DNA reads TGTGCCAGCAGCTTAGCTCCAGGGGGCACTGAAGCTTTCTTT. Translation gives CASSLAPGGTEAFF.